The clone carrying this T cell receptor (beta chain) was found a few times. V was trimmed by 4 bases and J by 1 base, leaving 6 bases between them. The CDR3 length is 13 residues. Germline V lookup: CDR1 MNHEY, CDR2 SVGEGT. Here immunoSEQ multiplex PCR was the method, and the copy in TCRdb shows in-frame clones only, minus some. This table holds some 130,000 clones, about 80% found once. The data derive from a study of blood T cell repertoires in COVID-19. In the study overall: PBMCs, B-cell-depleted T cells, or T cells were the source of the cDNA or gDNA that made up the material.

This chain joins TRBV6-2 or TRBV6-3 and TRBJ2-3, with a weak D call TRBD1 (6 bases). This receptor was obtained from a middle-aged man with active or convalescent COVID-19. The sample was peripheral blood. The chain's CDR3 is CASSSGGTDTQYF. The CDR3 DNA follows: TGTGCCAGCAGTTCAGGGGGCACAGATACGCAGTATTTT.